Below, 25 T cell receptor beta chains from the same sample are listed, as sequenced in a study of blood T cell repertoires in COVID-19. Method: immunoSEQ multiplex PCR; TCRdb's copy keeps in-frame clones and lacks some. In the table there are 200,000 to 250,000 clones, approximately 81% of which are singletons. Source material: peripheral blood. These receptors all come from a man between 45 and 60 years old who had recovered from COVID-19.

The chain uses TRBV10-2 and TRBJ2-3; TRBD1 might be the D (5 bases). V dropped 3 bases and J dropped 3 bases, with 10 bases sitting between them. This CDR3 contains 14 residues. Germline CDR1 WSHSY, CDR2 SAAADI. The CDR3, as DNA: TGCGCCAGCAGTGAATCGGACACGACAGATACGCAGTATTTT. Translated, it gives CASSESDTTDTQYF.

The CDR3 region has the DNA TGTGCCAGCAGCCAATCCTCTAATCAGCCCCAGCATTTT. This gives the protein CASSQSSNQPQHF. The rearrangement joins TRBV4-2 to TRBJ1-5, with D unresolved. The germline V gene encodes CDR1 LGHNA and CDR2 YNFKEQ. V lost 2 bases and J lost 4, with 6 bases in between. There are 13 residues in the CDR3.

The chain couples TRBV19 to TRBJ1-1, with unresolved D. CDR3 size: 15 residues. V gave up 7 bases and J gave up 3 bases, with 18 bases separating them. Germline V CDR1 and CDR2: LNHDA, SQIVND (reference sequence). The CDR3 DNA follows: TGTGCCAGTACCGACATCGCTGTCTCGGACACTGAAGCTTTCTTT. It specifies CASTDIAVSDTEAFF.

The chain recombines TRBV6-5 with TRBJ1-3; possible D gene TRBD1, 5 bases. Germline V lookup: CDR1 MNHEY, CDR2 SVGAGI. This CDR3 is 15 amino acids long. Trimming removed 2 bases at V and 0 bases at J, with 8 bases between. The CDR3 DNA follows: TGTGCCAGCAGTTACGGGGCCTACTCTGGAAACACCATATATTTT. This encodes CASSYGAYSGNTIYF.

This clone appeared a single time. This chain uses TRBV1 with TRBJ1-4; TRBD1 reflects the table's D call only, with no check against the DNA. TRBV1 corresponds to a pseudogene. This CDR3 region has 19 residues. The chain's CDR3 is CTSSQANRGFPTTNEKLFF. For the CDR3, the DNA is TGCACCAGCAGCCAAGCTAACAGGGGTTTCCCGACAACTAATGAAAAACTGTTTTTT.

The CDR3: CASSQTGLVLYNEQFF. The DNA for the CDR3 is TGTGCCAGCTCACAGACGGGACTAGTGCTGTACAATGAGCAGTTCTTC. The chain links TRBV18 to TRBJ2-1; the match to TRBD2 covers 8 bases. CDR3 size: 16 residues. The germline gives CDR1 KGHSH, CDR2 LQKENI. V gave up 4 bases and J gave up 4 bases; unmatched junction bases: 9.

The gene calls are TRBV25-1 and TRBJ2-2; TRBD2 matches at 8 bases. The CDR3 is 15 residues long. In germline, CDR1 is MGHDK, CDR2 SYGVNS. The V segment lost 6 bases and the J segment 5 bases; nucleotides outside the gene matches: 8. The CDR3 DNA reads TGTGCCAGCAGAGGAGCGGGAGCGTGGACCGGGGAGCTGTTTTTT. It yields the protein CASRGAGAWTGELFF.

The genes are TRBV28 and TRBJ1-4; D perhaps matches TRBD1 (5 bases). Trimming took 8 bases from V and 7 from J, leaving 20 bases between them. CDR3 length: 15 residues. Germline V lookup: CDR1 MDHEN, CDR2 SYDVKM. The CDR3: CASRTYQRGSEKLFF. The CDR3 DNA sequence: TGTGCCAGCCGAACTTACCAACGGGGGAGTGAAAAACTGTTTTTT.

The J gene is TRBJ1-2, the V gene TRBV13, with D maybe TRBD1 (5 bases). The CDR3 loop spans 13 amino acids. Trimming shortened V by 2 bases and J by 7 bases, and 11 bases separated the two germline ends. CDR1 and CDR2 from the germline V gene are PRHDT and FYEKMQ (reference sequence). The CDR3 sequence: CASSLRRGIGYTF. The CDR3 DNA reads as TGTGCCAGCAGCTTAAGACGGGGGATTGGCTACACCTTC. Full variable domain (rest looked up from reference TRBV13 and TRBJ1-2): AAGVIQSPRHLIKEKRETATLKCYPIPRHDTVYWYQQGPGQDPQFLISFYEKMQSDKGSIPDRFSAQQFSDYHSELNMSSLELGDSALYFCASSLRRGIGYTFGSGTRLTVV.

This clone was seen just once. The J gene is TRBJ1-1, the V gene TRBV18; D might be TRBD1 (6 bases). With 3 bases removed from V and 4 bases from J, the gap between germline ends came to 18 bases. Looked up from germline, CDR1 is KGHSH and CDR2 is LQKENI. This CDR3 contains 16 residues. CDR3 sequence reads: CASSPRGGGIGTEAFF. The DNA for the CDR3 is TGTGCCAGCTCACCGAGGGGAGGGGGGATTGGCACTGAAGCTTTCTTT.

This clone was picked up a small number of times. The same CDR3 arises from other DNA sequences in this sample as well. The rearrangement joins TRBV2 to TRBJ1-1; maybe TRBD1 (5 bases). Trimming took off 3 bases at V and 1 base at J, with 6 bases between the two ends. Germline V lookup: CDR1 SNHLY, CDR2 FYNNEI. The CDR3 is 13 residues long. The CDR3, as DNA: TGTGCCAGCAGTGACGGGGGGAACACTGAAGCTTTCTTT. It codes for CASSDGGNTEAFF.

This clone was detected ten times or more. Other DNA sequences in the same sample also yield this CDR3. The V gene is TRBV5-1, the J gene TRBJ2-7, with a possible D match to TRBD2 (5 bases). Germline values: CDR1 SGHRS, CDR2 YFSETQ. This CDR3 has 16 amino acids. V was shortened by 0 bases and J by 3 bases, with 16 bases between the two germline ends. Written as DNA, the CDR3 is TGCGCCAGCAGCTTGGCCTCTTCGGGGAGAGGCTACGAGCAGTACTTC. It is translated as CASSLASSGRGYEQYF. The full variable domain, with the rest looked up from reference TRBV5-1 and TRBJ2-7, is KAGVTQTPRYLIKTRGQQVTLSCSPISGHRSVSWYQQTPGQGLQFLFEYFSETQRNKGNFPGRFSGRQFSNSRSEMNVSTLELGDSALYLCASSLASSGRGYEQYFGPGTRLTVT.

This chain connects TRBV6-6 to TRBJ2-7, with TRBD2 identical over 11 bases. CDR1 and CDR2 from the germline V gene are MNHNY and SVGAGI (reference sequence). The CDR3 is 12 amino acids. The CDR3 DNA follows: TGTGCCAGCAGTCAGACTAGCGGGAAAACTTTCGTC. Its protein is CASSQTSGKTFV.

The V gene is TRBV28, the J gene TRBJ2-5; the match to TRBD2 covers 10 bases. Germline values: CDR1 MDHEN, CDR2 SYDVKM. J gave up 5 bases and V 5 bases, and 2 bases lay outside the gene matches. The CDR3 length is 13 residues. CDR3 in DNA: TGTGCCAGCAGTCTAGCGGGAGCCGAGACCCAGTACTTC. Its protein product is CASSLAGAETQYF.

The V and J genes are TRBV6-5 and TRBJ2-7, with 8 positions matching TRBD2. The germline V gene has CDR1 MNHEY and CDR2 SVGAGI. CDR3 length equals 16 residues. J was trimmed by 2 bases and V by 0 bases; bases with no gene match: 6. The CDR3 reads CASSYSFTGGPYEQYF. The CDR3 DNA is TGTGCCAGCAGTTACTCGTTTACGGGAGGGCCCTACGAGCAGTACTTC.

The V gene is TRBV9, the J gene TRBJ2-1; 9 bases line up with TRBD1. V gave up 4 bases and J gave up 2 bases; unmatched junction bases: 13. Germline V lookup: CDR1 SGDLS, CDR2 YYNGEE. This CDR3 contains 18 residues. CDR3 protein: CASSTGTGLKTTYNEQFF. The DNA for the CDR3 is TGTGCCAGCAGCACCGGGACAGGGCTTAAGACTACCTACAATGAGCAGTTCTTC.

The chain recombines TRBV5-1 with TRBJ1-2, with D possibly matching TRBD1 (6 bases). The CDR3 has 13 amino acids. With 4 bases removed from V and 7 bases from J, the gap between germline ends came to 14 bases. Germline assignment: CDR1 SGHRS and CDR2 YFSETQ. The CDR3 DNA reads TGCGCCAGCAGCCCGGACAGATCGTCTGGCTACACCTTC. Residues: CASSPDRSSGYTF.

The V and J genes are TRBV27 and TRBJ1-2; D remains unclear. Germline V CDR1 and CDR2: MNHEY, SMNVEV (reference sequence). The CDR3 has 12 residues. Trimming shortened V by 5 bases and J by 7 bases, and 11 bases separated the two germline ends. The CDR3 region has the DNA TGTGCCAGCAGTCCCCTTTCCGGTGGCTACACCTTC. Protein product: CASSPLSGGYTF.

Only a few counts were recorded for this clone. The J gene is TRBJ2-7, the V gene TRBV18; 9 bases fit TRBD1. CDR1 KGHSH and CDR2 LQKENI come from the germline V gene. After removal of 3 bases from V and 1 base from J, the junction contained 7 bases not matched to a gene. The CDR3 covers 16 residues. The CDR3 reads CASSPSDRGVSYEQYF. In DNA form, the CDR3 reads TGTGCCAGCTCACCTTCCGACAGGGGGGTATCCTACGAGCAGTACTTC.

The chain couples TRBV2 to TRBJ1-2; 7 nucleotides align to TRBD1. CDR3 size: 14 residues. Germline V gives CDR1 SNHLY, CDR2 FYNNEI. J gave up 2 bases and V 4 bases, and 4 bases lay outside the gene matches. In DNA, the CDR3 is TGTGCCAGCAGTGCACAGGGGATGAACTATGGCTACACCTTC. Translation: CASSAQGMNYGYTF.

V gene TRBV28 combines with J gene TRBJ2-1, with 11 bases that match TRBD2. J lost 5 bases, V lost 4 bases, and 4 bases had no gene match. The CDR3 contains 15 residues. Per germline, CDR1 MDHEN and CDR2 SYDVKM. In nucleotides, the CDR3 is TGTGCCAGCAGTTCCCTAGCGGGAGGAAACAATGAGCAGTTCTTC. It encodes CASSSLAGGNNEQFF.

The genes are TRBV27 and TRBJ2-1; 9 positions agree with TRBD2. The CDR3 runs to 15 residues. V shed 6 bases, J shed 6 bases, and the junction held 9 bases outside the gene matches. Germline assignment: CDR1 MNHEY and CDR2 SMNVEV (reference sequence). The CDR3 DNA reads TGTGCCAGCAGGCCGCCTAGCGGGGCCCGCAATGAGCAGTTCTTC. It codes for CASRPPSGARNEQFF.

This sequence joins TRBV14 and TRBJ2-1, with no clear D. This CDR3 has 17 amino acids. V lost 2 bases, J lost 4 bases, and 18 bases lay in between. Germline CDR1 is SGHDN and CDR2 is FVKESK. As DNA, the CDR3 is TGTGCCAGCAGCCAATCCAGAGGTGGAAACCAATACAATGAGCAGTTCTTC. As protein: CASSQSRGGNQYNEQFF. The full variable domain, rest sourced from reference TRBV14 and TRBJ2-1, is EAGVTQFPSHSVIEKGQTVTLRCDPISGHDNLYWYRRVMGKEIKFLLHFVKESKQDESGMPNNRFLAERTGGTYSTLKVQPAELEDSGVYFCASSQSRGGNQYNEQFFGPGTRLTVL.

V gene TRBV5-1 combines with J gene TRBJ2-1, with D uncertain. The CDR3 extends over 12 amino acids. Trimming took 2 bases from V and 8 from J, leaving 8 bases between them. The V gene's germline CDR1 is SGHRS and CDR2 YFSETQ. The CDR3 here is CASSFAGHEQFF. DNA for the CDR3: TGCGCCAGCAGCTTTGCAGGCCATGAGCAGTTCTTC.

The CDR3 sequence: CASRKGTGGEAFF. CDR3 in DNA: TGTGCCAGCAGAAAGGGGACAGGGGGTGAAGCTTTCTTT. V usage is TRBV3-1 (or the pseudogene TRBV3-2) and J usage is TRBJ1-1; TRBD1 aligns across 11 bases. Germline lookup yields CDR1 LGHDT and CDR2 YNNKEL (reference sequence). CDR3 size: 13 residues. The junction had 4 bases not matched to a gene; V was cut back by 6 bases and J by 7 bases.